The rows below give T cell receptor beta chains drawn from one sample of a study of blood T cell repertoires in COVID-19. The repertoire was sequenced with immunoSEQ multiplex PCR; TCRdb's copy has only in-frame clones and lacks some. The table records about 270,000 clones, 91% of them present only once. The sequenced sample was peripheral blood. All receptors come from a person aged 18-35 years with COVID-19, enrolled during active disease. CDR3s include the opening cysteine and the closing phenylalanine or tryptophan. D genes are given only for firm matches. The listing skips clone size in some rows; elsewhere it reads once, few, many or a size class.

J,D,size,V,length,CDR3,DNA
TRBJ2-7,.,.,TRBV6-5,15,CASYPKVGGSYEQYF,TGTGCCAGTTATCCCAAGGTGGGGGGCTCCTACGAGCAGTACTTC
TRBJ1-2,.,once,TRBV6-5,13,CASRGDTYYGYTF,TGTGCCAGCAGGGGGGACACGTACTATGGCTACACCTTC
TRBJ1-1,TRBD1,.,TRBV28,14,CASIRQGPNTEAFF,TGTGCCAGCATACGACAGGGTCCTAACACTGAAGCTTTCTTT
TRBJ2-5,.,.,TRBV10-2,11,CAAGQGETQYF,TGCGCCGCCGGGCAGGGAGAGACCCAGTACTTC
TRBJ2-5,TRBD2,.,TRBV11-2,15,CASTPGEGGQETQYF,TGTGCCAGCACCCCGGGGGAGGGCGGGCAAGAGACCCAGTACTTC
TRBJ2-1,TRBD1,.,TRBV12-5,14,CASGHWTGRDEQFF,TGTGCTAGTGGTCATTGGACAGGTAGGGATGAGCAGTTCTTC
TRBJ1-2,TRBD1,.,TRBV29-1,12,CSARTGVGGYTF,TGCAGCGCCCGGACAGGGGTAGGGGGCTACACCTTC
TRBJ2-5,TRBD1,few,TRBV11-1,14,CASSFDRVRETQYF,TGTGCCAGCAGCTTTGACAGGGTTCGAGAGACCCAGTACTTC
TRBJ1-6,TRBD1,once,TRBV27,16,CASRQETGGGNSPLHF,TGTGCCAGCAGGCAGGAAACAGGGGGAGGAAATTCACCCCTCCACTTT
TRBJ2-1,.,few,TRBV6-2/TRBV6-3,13,CASSLRDYNEQFF,TGTGCCAGCAGTCTCCGGGACTACAATGAGCAGTTCTTC
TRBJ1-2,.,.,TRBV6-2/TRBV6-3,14,CASSYRGAVDGYTF,TGTGCCAGCAGTTACCGCGGGGCAGTCGATGGCTACACCTTC
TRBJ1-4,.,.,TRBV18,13,CASSPQGLEKLFF,TGTGCCAGCTCACCTCAGGGACTAGAAAAACTGTTTTTT
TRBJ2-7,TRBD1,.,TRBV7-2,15,CASSPGQAGSYEQYF,TGTGCCAGCAGCCCGGGACAGGCGGGATCCTACGAGCAGTACTTC
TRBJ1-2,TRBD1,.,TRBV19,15,CASSIDYTGGYGYTF,TGTGCCAGTAGTATAGATTATACAGGGGGCTATGGCTACACCTTC
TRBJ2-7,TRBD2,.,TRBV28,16,CASIPEPGLAPYEQYF,TGTGCCAGCATCCCCGAACCTGGACTAGCGCCTTACGAGCAGTACTTC
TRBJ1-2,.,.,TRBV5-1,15,CASSSTGQSTYGYTF,TGCGCCAGCAGCTCCACCGGACAGTCGACTTATGGCTACACCTTC
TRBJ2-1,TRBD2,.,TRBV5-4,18,CASSSRLAGGVPYNEQFF,TGTGCCAGCAGCTCCCGACTAGCGGGAGGGGTGCCCTACAATGAGCAGTTCTTC
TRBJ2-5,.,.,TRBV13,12,CATDRYQETQYF,TGTGCCACAGACAGGTACCAAGAGACCCAGTACTTC
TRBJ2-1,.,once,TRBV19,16,CASSIDYLGAYNEQFF,TGTGCCAGTAGTATAGATTATCTGGGGGCGTACAATGAGCAGTTCTTC
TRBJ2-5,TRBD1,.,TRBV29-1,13,CSVENEGGPAQYF,TGCAGCGTTGAAAACGAAGGGGGCCCGGCCCAGTACTTC
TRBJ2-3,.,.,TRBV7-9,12,CASSPGGRRQYF,TGTGCCAGCAGCCCCGGGGGGCGCAGACAGTATTTT
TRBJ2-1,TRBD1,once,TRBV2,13,CASSGTGTVEQFF,TGTGCCAGCAGTGGGACAGGGACGGTCGAGCAGTTCTTC
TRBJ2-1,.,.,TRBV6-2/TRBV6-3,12,CASSLFGDEQFF,TGTGCCAGCAGTTTATTCGGAGATGAGCAGTTCTTC
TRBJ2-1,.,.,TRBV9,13,CASSVRGGDEQFF,TGTGCCAGCAGCGTCCGAGGGGGAGATGAGCAGTTCTTC
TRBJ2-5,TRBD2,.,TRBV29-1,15,CSVDASGRAGETQYF,TGCAGCGTTGACGCTAGCGGGAGGGCGGGAGAGACCCAGTACTTC
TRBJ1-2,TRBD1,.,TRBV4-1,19,CASSPSPGQGTLETYGYTF,TGCGCCAGCAGCCCGAGTCCGGGACAGGGAACCCTCGAGACCTATGGCTACACCTTC
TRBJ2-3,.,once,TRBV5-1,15,CASSLEGRLTDTQYF,TGCGCCAGCAGCTTGGAAGGCAGACTCACAGATACGCAGTATTTT
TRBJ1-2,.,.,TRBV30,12,CAWSLGGYGYTF,TGTGCCTGGAGCTTAGGGGGCTATGGCTACACCTTC
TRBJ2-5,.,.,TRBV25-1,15,CASKGQGHFQETQYF,TGTGCCAGCAAAGGGCAGGGCCACTTCCAAGAGACCCAGTACTTC
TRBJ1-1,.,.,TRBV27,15,CASQEPGQRNTEAFF,TGTGCCAGCCAGGAACCGGGACAACGGAACACTGAAGCTTTCTTT
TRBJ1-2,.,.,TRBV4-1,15,CASSQDRTRSYGYTF,TGCGCCAGCAGCCAAGACCGGACACGAAGCTATGGCTACACCTTC
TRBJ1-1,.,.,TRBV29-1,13,CSSSRVMNTEAFF,TGCAGCTCCTCCAGGGTAATGAACACTGAAGCTTTCTTT
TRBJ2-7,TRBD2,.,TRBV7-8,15,CASSLDGGSGGEQYF,TGTGCCAGCAGCTTAGATGGCGGAAGCGGGGGGGAGCAGTACTTC
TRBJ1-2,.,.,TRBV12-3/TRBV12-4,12,CASSLSRAGYTF,TGTGCCAGCAGTTTATCCAGGGCTGGCTACACCTTC
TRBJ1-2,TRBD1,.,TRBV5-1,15,CASSTKTGGDYGYTF,TGCGCCAGCAGCACCAAGACAGGGGGCGACTATGGCTACACCTTC
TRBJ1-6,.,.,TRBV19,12,CAIHGADSPLHF,TGTGCCATACATGGGGCCGATTCACCCCTCCACTTT
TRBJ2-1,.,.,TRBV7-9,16,CASSLDPVSSYNEQFF,TGTGCCAGCAGCTTAGATCCGGTGAGCTCCTACAATGAGCAGTTCTTC
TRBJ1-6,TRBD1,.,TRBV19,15,CASRRTGPTNSPLHF,TGTGCCAGTAGAAGGACAGGGCCTACAAATTCACCCCTCCACTTT